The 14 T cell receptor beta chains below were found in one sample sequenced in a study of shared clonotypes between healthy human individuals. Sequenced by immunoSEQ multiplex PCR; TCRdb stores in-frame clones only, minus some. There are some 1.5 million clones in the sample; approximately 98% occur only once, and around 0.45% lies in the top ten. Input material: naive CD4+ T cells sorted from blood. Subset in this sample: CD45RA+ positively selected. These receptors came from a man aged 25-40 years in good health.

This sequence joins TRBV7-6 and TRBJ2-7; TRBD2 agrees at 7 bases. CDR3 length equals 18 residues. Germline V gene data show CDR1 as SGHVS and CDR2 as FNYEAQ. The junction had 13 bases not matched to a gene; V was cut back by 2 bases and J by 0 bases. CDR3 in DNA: TGTGCCAGCAGCTTATCCGCGCCTAGCGGTTCCTTCTCCTACGAGCAGTACTTC. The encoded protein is CASSLSAPSGSFSYEQYF.

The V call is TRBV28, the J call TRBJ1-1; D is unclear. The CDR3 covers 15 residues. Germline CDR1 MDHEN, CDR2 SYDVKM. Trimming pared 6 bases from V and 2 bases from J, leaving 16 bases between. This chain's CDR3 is CASSALGRTNTEAFF. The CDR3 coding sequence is TGTGCCAGCAGCGCCTTGGGCAGGACCAACACTGAAGCTTTCTTT.

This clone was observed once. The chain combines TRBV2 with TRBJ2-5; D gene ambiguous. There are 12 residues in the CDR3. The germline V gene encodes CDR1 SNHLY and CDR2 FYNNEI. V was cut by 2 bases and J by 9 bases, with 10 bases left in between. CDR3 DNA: TGTGCCAGCAGTGAAAGCCTTTCGGCCCAGTACTTC. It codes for CASSESLSAQYF.

The CDR3 protein is CASRGDRGLRDTQYF. CDR3 DNA: TGTGCCAGCAGGGGGGACAGGGGGCTGCGAGATACGCAGTATTTT. The chain recombines TRBV27 with TRBJ2-3; 12 bases agree with TRBD1. CDR3 length: 15 amino acids. CDR1 and CDR2 from the germline V gene are MNHEY and SMNVEV (reference sequence). Trimming removed 6 bases from V and 5 bases from J; junction bases left unmatched: 6.

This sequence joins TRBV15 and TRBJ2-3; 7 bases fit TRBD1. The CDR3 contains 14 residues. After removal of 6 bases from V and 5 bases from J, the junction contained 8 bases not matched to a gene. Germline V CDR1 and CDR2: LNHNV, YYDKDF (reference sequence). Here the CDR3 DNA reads TGTGCCACCAGTGTAGACAGGGTTAGAGATACGCAGTATTTT. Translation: CATSVDRVRDTQYF.

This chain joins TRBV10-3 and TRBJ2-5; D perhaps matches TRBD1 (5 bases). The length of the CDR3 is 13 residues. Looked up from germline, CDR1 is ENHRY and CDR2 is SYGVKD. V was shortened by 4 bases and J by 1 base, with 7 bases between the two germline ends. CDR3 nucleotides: TGTGCCATCAGTGGGGGCATCCAAGAGACCCAGTACTTC. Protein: CAISGGIQETQYF.

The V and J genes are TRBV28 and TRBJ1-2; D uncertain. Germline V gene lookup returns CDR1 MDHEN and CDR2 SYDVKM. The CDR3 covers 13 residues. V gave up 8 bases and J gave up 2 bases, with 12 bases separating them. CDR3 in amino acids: CASVSSTNYGYTF. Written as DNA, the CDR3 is TGTGCCAGCGTTTCGTCTACCAACTATGGCTACACCTTC.

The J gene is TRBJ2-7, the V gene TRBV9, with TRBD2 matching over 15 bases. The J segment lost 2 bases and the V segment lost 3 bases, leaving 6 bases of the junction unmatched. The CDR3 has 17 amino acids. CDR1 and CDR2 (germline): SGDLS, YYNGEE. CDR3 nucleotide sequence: TGTGCCAGCAGCGAGGGGACTAGCGGGAGGCAGGCCTACGAGCAGTACTTC. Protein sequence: CASSEGTSGRQAYEQYF.

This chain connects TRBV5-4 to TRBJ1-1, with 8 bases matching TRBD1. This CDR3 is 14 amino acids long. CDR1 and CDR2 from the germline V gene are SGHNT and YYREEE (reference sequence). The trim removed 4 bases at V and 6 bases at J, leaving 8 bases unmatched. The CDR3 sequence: CASSLGQGTAEAFF. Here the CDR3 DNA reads TGTGCCAGCAGCCTTGGACAGGGCACCGCTGAAGCTTTCTTT. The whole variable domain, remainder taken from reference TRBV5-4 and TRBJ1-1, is ETGVTQSPTHLIKTRGQQVTLRCSSQSGHNTVSWYQQALGQGPQFIFQYYREEENGRGNFPPRFSGLQFPNYSSELNVNALELDDSALYLCASSLGQGTAEAFFGQGTRLTVV.

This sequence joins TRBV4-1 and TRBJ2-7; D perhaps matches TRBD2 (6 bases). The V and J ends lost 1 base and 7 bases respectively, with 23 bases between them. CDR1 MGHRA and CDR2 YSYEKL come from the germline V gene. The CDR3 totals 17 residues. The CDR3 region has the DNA TGCGCCAGCAGCCAAGGGAGGGGAAGGGCCAGGGTAGGTGAGCAGTACTTC. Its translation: CASSQGRGRARVGEQYF.

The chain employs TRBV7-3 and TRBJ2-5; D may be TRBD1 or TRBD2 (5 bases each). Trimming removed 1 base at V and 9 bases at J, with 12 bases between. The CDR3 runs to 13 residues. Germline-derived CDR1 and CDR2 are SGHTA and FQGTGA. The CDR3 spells CASSLRDESPQYF. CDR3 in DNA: TGTGCCAGCAGCTTAAGGGACGAGTCGCCCCAGTACTTC. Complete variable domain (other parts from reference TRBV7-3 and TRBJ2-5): GAGVSQTPSNKVTEKGKYVELRCDPISGHTALYWYRQSLGQGPEFLIYFQGTGAADDSGLPNDRFFAVRPEGSVSTLKIQRTERGDSAVYLCASSLRDESPQYFGPGTRLLVL.

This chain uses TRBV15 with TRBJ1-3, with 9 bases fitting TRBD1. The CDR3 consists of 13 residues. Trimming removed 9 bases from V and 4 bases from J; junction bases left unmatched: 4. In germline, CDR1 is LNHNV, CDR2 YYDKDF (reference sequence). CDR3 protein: CATGTGRGNTIYF. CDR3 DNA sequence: TGTGCCACTGGGACAGGGCGCGGAAACACCATATATTTT.

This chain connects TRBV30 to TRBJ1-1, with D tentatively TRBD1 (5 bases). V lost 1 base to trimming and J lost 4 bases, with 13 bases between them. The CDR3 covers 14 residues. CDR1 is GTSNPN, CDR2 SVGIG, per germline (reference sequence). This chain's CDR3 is CAWSDRSLGTEAFF. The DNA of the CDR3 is TGTGCCTGGAGTGACAGGAGTCTGGGCACTGAAGCTTTCTTT.

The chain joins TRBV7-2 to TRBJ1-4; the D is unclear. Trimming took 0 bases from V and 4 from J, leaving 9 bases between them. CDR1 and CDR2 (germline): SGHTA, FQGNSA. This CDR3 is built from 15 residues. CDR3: CASSLALRLNEKLFF. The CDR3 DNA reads TGTGCCAGCAGCTTAGCTCTTCGGCTTAATGAAAAACTGTTTTTT.